These 32 T cell receptor beta chains share one sample of origin, sequenced in a study of T-cell reconstitution after alpha-beta-depleted transplantation in children. The TCRbeta library incorporated unique molecular identifiers. A single record per CDR3 protein comes from TCRdb applying MiXCR to the PCR reads. The table shows 500,000 to 650,000 distinct CDR3 sequences, with 13% occurring only once. Sequences were derived from PBMCs, mostly from graft donor cells, sampled 360 days after TCRalphabeta/CD19-depleted stem cell transplant. The receptor set was obtained from a male patient aged 5 to 17 who had a stem cell transplant for acute myeloid leukemia, so the T cells may come from the graft donor.

The CDR3 DNA reads TGTGCCACCAGCAGAGGAGACGACAGGCGCACAGATACGCAGTATTTT. Translation gives CATSRGDDRRTDTQYF. The V and J genes are TRBV15 and TRBJ2-3; D might be TRBD1 (6 bases). CDR3 length: 16 residues. Trimming took 1 base from V and 1 from J, leaving 12 bases between them. Germline V CDR1 and CDR2: LNHNV, YYDKDF (reference sequence).

The chain uses TRBV20-1 and TRBJ2-4; either TRBD1 or TRBD2 may fit D (5 bases each). The germline V gene encodes CDR1 DFQATT and CDR2 SNEGSKA (reference sequence). This CDR3 is 14 amino acids long. CDR3 in DNA: TGCAGCTACGCCCTCGGGGCAGCCAAAAACATTCAGTACTTC. As protein: CSYALGAAKNIQYF.

This clonotype was seen a handful of times. This rearrangement joins TRBV27 to TRBJ2-7; 8 bases fit TRBD1. Germline CDR1 reads MNHEY; CDR2 reads SMNVEV (reference sequence). V gave up 0 bases and J gave up 1 base; unmatched junction bases: 2. The CDR3 is 15 residues long. The CDR3 is CASSLSWDRSYEQYF. The CDR3 DNA reads as TGTGCCAGCAGTTTATCGTGGGACAGGTCCTACGAGCAGTACTTC.

V is TRBV20-1 and J is TRBJ1-5, with 7 bases fitting TRBD1. The germline V gene has CDR1 DFQATT and CDR2 SNEGSKA (reference sequence). The CDR3 loop spans 13 amino acids. The J segment lost 5 bases and the V segment lost 5 bases, leaving 6 bases of the junction unmatched. CDR3 DNA sequence: TGCAGTGCTCGGGGGGACAGATATCAGCCCCAGCATTTT. The encoded protein is CSARGDRYQPQHF.

This clonotype was seen at least ten times. The rearrangement links TRBV29-1 to TRBJ2-7; D not resolved. In germline, CDR1 is SQVTM, CDR2 ANQGSEA. V was shortened by 6 bases and J by 0 bases, with 12 bases between the two germline ends. This CDR3 contains 13 residues. The DNA of the CDR3 is TGCAGCGTGACTGTGGGAACCTCCTACGAGCAGTACTTC. This encodes CSVTVGTSYEQYF.

This clonotype was recorded many times. The rearrangement joins TRBV18 to TRBJ1-5, with no clear D. With 2 bases removed from V and 4 bases from J, the gap between germline ends came to 3 bases. The length of the CDR3 is 12 residues. CDR1 is KGHSH, CDR2 LQKENI, per germline. The CDR3 nucleotides are TGTGCCAGCTCACCAGGAAATCAGCCCCAGCATTTT. Translating it yields CASSPGNQPQHF. Complete variable domain (other parts from reference TRBV18 and TRBJ1-5): NAGVMQNPRHLVRRRGQEARLRCSPMKGHSHVYWYRQLPEEGLKFMVYLQKENIIDESGMPKERFSAEFPKEGPSILRIQQVVRGDSAAYFCASSPGNQPQHFGDGTRLSIL.

This clonotype has just one count. V usage is TRBV28 and J usage is TRBJ1-5; a possible D gene is TRBD1 (6 bases). The CDR3 totals 16 residues. The germline V gene has CDR1 MDHEN and CDR2 SYDVKM. With 5 bases removed from V and 0 bases from J, the gap between germline ends came to 14 bases. The CDR3 sequence: CASSTGLPNSNQPQHF. CDR3 DNA: TGTGCCAGCAGTACAGGGCTTCCTAATAGCAATCAGCCCCAGCATTTT.

The DNA for the CDR3 is TGCGCCAGCAGCCCCGGGCCCCCAATCACTGAAGCTTTCTTT. Protein: CASSPGPPITEAFF. J is TRBJ1-1 and V is TRBV4-3, with D hard to call. The germline V and J ends were trimmed by 4 bases and 4 bases, with 13 bases remaining between them. CDR1 and CDR2 from the germline V gene are LGHNA and YSLEER. The CDR3 totals 14 residues.

This clonotype was seen many times. This chain links TRBV12-3 or TRBV12-4 with TRBJ2-7; 10 bases align to TRBD2. With V trimmed by 3 bases and J by 4 bases, 6 bases remained unmatched. This CDR3 is 15 amino acids long. CDR3 sequence reads: CASSFLRTSGYEQYF. DNA of the CDR3: TGTGCCAGCAGTTTCCTAAGGACTAGCGGTTACGAGCAGTACTTC.

The V gene is TRBV7-9, the J gene TRBJ2-5; 14 nucleotides align to TRBD2. CDR3 size: 17 residues. CDR1 is SEHNR, CDR2 FQNEAQ, per germline (reference sequence). The ends lost 5 bases at V and 5 bases at J; junction bases unmatched: 10. The CDR3 reads CASSLSGTSGSYETQYF. DNA of the CDR3: TGTGCCAGCAGCCTTTCCGGGACTAGCGGGAGTTATGAGACCCAGTACTTC. The entire variable domain, with the rest obtained from reference TRBV7-9 and TRBJ2-5, is as follows: DTGVSQNPRHKITKRGQNVTFRCDPISEHNRLYWYRQTLGQGPEFLTYFQNEAQLEKSRLLSDRFSAERPKGSFSTLEIQRTEQGDSAMYLCASSLSGTSGSYETQYFGPGTRLLVL.

The sample holds a few counts of this clonotype. This sequence joins TRBV5-4 and TRBJ2-1; D not resolved. The V end lost 2 bases, the J end lost 4 bases, and 19 bases lay between the germline ends. This CDR3 spans 17 amino acids. CDR1 and CDR2 from the germline V gene are SGHNT and YYREEE (reference sequence). The CDR3 bases are TGTGCCAGCAGCTTTTCTTTACTACTTGACACGTACAATGAGCAGTTCTTC. This encodes CASSFSLLLDTYNEQFF.

Here the CDR3 DNA reads TGCAGTGCTCCCTGGGAAGCAGCTGCCTACGAGCAGTACTTC. Translated, it gives CSAPWEAAAYEQYF. This chain uses TRBV20-1 with TRBJ2-7; D unresolved. Germline CDR1 DFQATT, CDR2 SNEGSKA (reference sequence). Trimming took off 5 bases at V and 2 bases at J, with 16 bases between the two ends. CDR3 length: 14 residues.

This clonotype was seen ten or more times. The V and J genes are TRBV7-2 and TRBJ2-7, with D tentatively TRBD1 or TRBD2 (5 bases each). Trimming pared 1 base from V and 2 bases from J, leaving 12 bases between. The CDR3 covers 15 residues. Germline CDR1 and CDR2: SGHTA and FQGNSA. The CDR3 sequence: CASSLVGTDTYEQYF. CDR3 sequence (DNA): TGTGCCAGCAGCTTAGTGGGGACGGATACCTACGAGCAGTACTTC.

This clonotype was seen a few times. The CDR3 here is CSVDFSGETQYF. CDR3 coding DNA: TGCAGCGTTGATTTTAGCGGGGAGACCCAGTACTTC. The V gene is TRBV29-1, the J gene TRBJ2-5; 7 nucleotides match TRBD2. The CDR3 spans 12 residues. V was clipped by 3 bases and J by 5 bases; unmatched bases: 3. The germline CDR1 and CDR2 sequences are SQVTM and ANQGSEA.

With respect to this clonotype: The CDR3 carries no conserved terminal phenylalanine or tryptophan, so it likely arises from a read error. The V and J genes are TRBV11-2 and TRBJ2-1; 12 nucleotides line up with TRBD2. Trimming took 5 bases from V and 2 from J; bases not matched to a gene: 19. The CDR3 is 21 amino acids. From germline, CDR1 is SGHAT and CDR2 FQNNGV. The CDR3: CASSPRLGRLGLAGAYNEQFL. DNA for the CDR3: TGTGCCAGCAGCCCACGTTTGGGGAGGTTGGGACTAGCGGGCGCCTACAATGAGCAGTTCCTC.

This chain uses TRBV10-3 with TRBJ2-7; D unclear. The V gene's germline CDR1 is ENHRY and CDR2 SYGVKD. Trimming took 0 bases from V and 7 from J, leaving 7 bases between them. The CDR3 runs 12 residues. The CDR3 nucleotides read TGTGCCATCAGTGAGTCCTCGTGGGAGCAGTACTTC. Translated, it gives CAISESSWEQYF.

This rearrangement joins TRBV7-2 to TRBJ2-6; D remains ambiguous. The germline V and J ends were trimmed by 4 bases and 5 bases, with 18 bases remaining between them. Germline V gene lookup returns CDR1 SGHTA and CDR2 FQGNSA. This CDR3 is 17 amino acids long. The DNA for the CDR3 is TGTGCCAGCAGCTCCGTAGGGTGGAGCTCAAGGGCCAACGTCCTGACTTTC. This codes for CASSSVGWSSRANVLTF.

The J gene is TRBJ2-5, the V gene TRBV7-9, with unresolved D. Trimming stripped 3 bases from V and 3 bases from J, with 8 bases between. The CDR3 consists of 13 residues. Germline CDR1 SEHNR, CDR2 FQNEAQ (reference sequence). This CDR3 is CASSFLRKETQYF. For the CDR3, the DNA is TGTGCCAGCAGCTTCCTCAGGAAAGAGACCCAGTACTTC.

This clonotype was seen more than once but under ten times. V usage is TRBV5-1 and J usage is TRBJ2-2; the D gene is possibly TRBD1 (5 bases). Germline loops: CDR1 SGHRS, CDR2 YFSETQ. CDR3 length: 12 amino acids. The V gene lost 4 bases and the J gene lost 6 bases, with 7 bases spanning the gap. The CDR3 nucleotides are TGCGCCAGCAGCAAGACAGCCGGGGAGCTGTTTTTT. It yields the protein CASSKTAGELFF. Filled out from reference TRBV5-1 and TRBJ2-2, the complete variable domain reads KAGVTQTPRYLIKTRGQQVTLSCSPISGHRSVSWYQQTPGQGLQFLFEYFSETQRNKGNFPGRFSGRQFSNSRSEMNVSTLELGDSALYLCASSKTAGELFFGEGSRLTVL.

This clonotype was counted ten times or more. This chain uses TRBV29-1 with TRBJ2-7; TRBD2 might be the D (6 bases). Per the germline V gene, CDR1 is SQVTM and CDR2 is ANQGSEA. Trimming removed 2 bases from V and 5 bases from J, with 16 bases in between. This CDR3 comprises 14 residues. CDR3 amino acids: CSVEYRGSSDEQYF. The CDR3 nucleotides read TGCAGCGTTGAATACCGGGGGAGTTCGGACGAGCAGTACTTC.

This clonotype was observed a few times. CDR3 nucleotide sequence: TGTGCCAGCAGCGTCGGACTAGCGGGAGGGCCCTACGAGCAGTACTTC. This gives the protein CASSVGLAGGPYEQYF. The chain employs TRBV9 and TRBJ2-7; the match to TRBD2 covers 15 bases. The V segment lost 2 bases and the J segment 2 bases; nucleotides outside the gene matches: 2. CDR1 SGDLS and CDR2 YYNGEE come from the germline V gene. The CDR3 length is 16 residues.

This clonotype was seen more than once but under ten times. The genes are TRBV6-1 and TRBJ2-5, with 7 positions matching TRBD1. Germline loops: CDR1 MNHNS, CDR2 SASEGT. CDR3 size: 15 residues. V lost 4 bases and J lost 1; bases outside the gene matches: 6. CDR3 amino acids: CASSGDRVFQETQYF. In DNA form, the CDR3 reads TGTGCCAGCAGTGGCGACAGGGTTTTCCAAGAGACCCAGTACTTC.

V and J are TRBV29-1 and TRBJ2-7; no definite D call. Trimming left V 4 bases short and J 3 bases short, with 10 bases between. The length of the CDR3 is 12 residues. The germline gives CDR1 SQVTM, CDR2 ANQGSEA. CDR3 amino acids: CSVGGSNYEQYF. CDR3 bases: TGCAGCGTTGGGGGAAGCAACTACGAGCAGTACTTC.

The gene calls are TRBV5-1 and TRBJ2-1; TRBD2 might be the D (5 bases). The CDR3 loop spans 15 amino acids. The germline CDR1 and CDR2 sequences are SGHRS and YFSETQ. The V and J ends lost 5 bases and 0 bases respectively, with 12 bases between them. The chain's CDR3 is CASRIPSLSYNEQFF. CDR3 DNA: TGCGCCAGCAGGATCCCTAGCCTCTCCTACAATGAGCAGTTCTTC.

This clonotype has just a few counts. V gene TRBV12-3 or TRBV12-4 combines with J gene TRBJ1-5; no clear D gene. Trimming cost V 10 bases and J 6 bases, with 13 bases left between them. There are 12 residues in the CDR3. CDR3 sequence: CATRLAGQPQHF. CDR3 bases: TGTGCCACGAGGCTAGCCGGTCAGCCCCAGCATTTT.

This clonotype showed up many times. CDR3 sequence reads: CASSGRGVLSYEQYF. CDR3 in DNA: TGTGCCAGCAGCGGGAGGGGCGTTCTTTCCTACGAGCAGTACTTC. V usage is TRBV27 and J usage is TRBJ2-7; TRBD2 matches at 8 bases. The germline CDR1 and CDR2 sequences are MNHEY and SMNVEV (reference sequence). The V segment lost 6 bases and the J segment 1 base; nucleotides outside the gene matches: 8. CDR3 length: 15 residues.

This clonotype was detected only a few times. The V and J genes are TRBV27 and TRBJ2-1; possible D gene TRBD2, 6 bases. V lost 2 bases to trimming and J lost 5 bases, with 13 bases between them. Germline assignment: CDR1 MNHEY and CDR2 SMNVEV (reference sequence). CDR3 length equals 15 residues. The CDR3 nucleotides are TGTGCCAGCAGTTTACCGGGACTTCCACACAATGAGCAGTTCTTC. Its protein is CASSLPGLPHNEQFF.

CDR3 loop: CASSIAYGDEQFF. CDR3 in DNA: TGTGCCAGTAGTATAGCTTACGGAGATGAGCAGTTCTTC. The rearrangement joins TRBV19 to TRBJ2-1; no clear D. The CDR3 length is 13 residues. Germline V gene sequence: CDR1 LNHDA, CDR2 SQIVND (reference sequence). Trimming stripped 1 base from V and 8 bases from J, with 9 bases between.

This chain uses TRBV20-1 with TRBJ2-7, with 7 bases matching TRBD2. CDR1 is DFQATT and CDR2 is SNEGSKA in the germline V gene (reference sequence). This CDR3 comprises 14 residues. V shed 6 bases, J shed 4 bases, and the junction held 12 bases outside the gene matches. The CDR3 DNA reads TGCAGTGCAGACCTAGCGGTTAGACTATACGAGCAGTACTTC. Protein product: CSADLAVRLYEQYF.

This clonotype was observed many times. The chain employs TRBV7-3 and TRBJ2-5, with D possibly TRBD2 on 6 matching bases. The CDR3 is 16 amino acids. V was trimmed by 3 bases and J by 2 bases, leaving 16 bases between them. Germline values: CDR1 SGHTA, CDR2 FQGTGA. For the CDR3, the DNA is TGTGCCAGCAGCTTGTTGATAGCGGCTCCTCAAGAGACCCAGTACTTC. This gives the protein CASSLLIAAPQETQYF.

This clonotype was counted between two and nine times. This sequence joins TRBV21-1 and TRBJ2-5; the tabulated D call, TRBD2, remains unverified against the DNA. TRBV21-1 is designated a pseudogene. This CDR3 comprises 16 residues. The CDR3: CASSTPGLGCQETQYF. In DNA, the CDR3 is TGTGCCAGCAGCACTCCGGGACTAGGGTGCCAAGAGACCCAGTACTTC.

The chain employs TRBV6-2 or TRBV6-3 and TRBJ2-1, with TRBD2 as a possible D gene (6 bases). Germline V gene lookup returns CDR1 MNHEY and CDR2 SVGEGT. CDR3 length: 15 residues. V gave up 6 bases and J gave up 4 bases, with 16 bases separating them. The CDR3 reads CASSDTPGGYNEQFF. CDR3 coding DNA: TGTGCCAGCAGCGACACGCCTGGAGGGTACAATGAGCAGTTCTTC.